These T cell receptor beta chains were read from a single sample in a study of cytomegalovirus exposure and HLA in healthy donors. Generated by immunoSEQ multiplex PCR, the TCRdb table keeps only in-frame clones and is missing some. The table lists nearly 70,000 clones, 74% of them singletons, with roughly 10% in the top ten. The sequencing sample was made of PBMCs. The receptors were gathered from an older woman in good health and CMV-seropositive. Both conserved end residues are part of each CDR3. D genes are given only for firm matches. Clone size is given for some rows only: seen once, a few or many times, or a class if the clone is expanded.

clone_size,j_call,d_call,v_call,cdr3_nt,cdr3_aa
few,TRBJ1-3,-,TRBV27,TGTGCCAGCAGTTCAGGGTTAGGAAACACCATATATTTT,CASSSGLGNTIYF
-,TRBJ1-1,-,TRBV19,TGTGCCAGTAGCGTTGACATACTCACTGAAGCTTTCTTT,CASSVDILTEAFF
-,TRBJ1-2,TRBD1,TRBV30,TGTGCCTCACTATTGGCAGGGGGCCCTGGCTACACCTTC,CASLLAGGPGYTF
-,TRBJ1-5,TRBD1,TRBV19,TGTGCCAGTAAGGACAGGGCTAGTCAGCCCCAGCATTTT,CASKDRASQPQHF
-,TRBJ1-5,TRBD1,TRBV5-6,TGTGCCAGCAGTTCTCCGCGACAGGGGCAAAATCAGCCCCAGCATTTT,CASSSPRQGQNQPQHF
-,TRBJ2-7,TRBD1,TRBV6-1,TGTGCCAGCAGGGCGGGACAGGGAGGCTACGAGCAGTACTTC,CASRAGQGGYEQYF
-,TRBJ2-2,-,TRBV5-4,TGTGCCAGCAGCAAGGACTACCCCGGGACGACCGGGGAGCTGTTTTTT,CASSKDYPGTTGELFF
few,TRBJ2-7,TRBD2,TRBV9,TGTGCCAGCAGCGTAGCTTCTAGCGGGTGGGAGCAGTACTTC,CASSVASSGWEQYF
-,TRBJ1-3,-,TRBV28,TGTGCCAGCAGCGACGGGAGGGGAAACACCATATATTTT,CASSDGRGNTIYF
few,TRBJ1-1,-,TRBV5-5,TGTGCCAGCAGCTTGGTAGCGACGGACACTGAAGCTTTCTTT,CASSLVATDTEAFF
-,TRBJ1-1,-,TRBV5-6,TGTGCCAGCAGCTTTCCCGGGAGGCGGAACACTGAAGCTTTCTTT,CASSFPGRRNTEAFF
-,TRBJ1-2,TRBD1,TRBV7-9,TGTGCCAGCAGCGGACAGGGCGACTATGGCTACACCTTC,CASSGQGDYGYTF
-,TRBJ1-1,-,TRBV9,TGTGCCAGCAGCCCTCGGACAGCCGTGAACACTGAAGCTTTCTTT,CASSPRTAVNTEAFF
few,TRBJ1-6,TRBD1,TRBV27,TGTGCCAGCAAACCGACAGGGGCCGATTCACCCCTCCACTTT,CASKPTGADSPLHF
-,TRBJ2-4,TRBD2,TRBV18,TGTGCCAGCTCACCAGGGAGGGGTCTAGCCAAAAACATTCAGTACTTC,CASSPGRGLAKNIQYF
once,TRBJ1-3,-,TRBV5-1,TGCGCCAGCAGCTTGGGGGACCAGGGACTGCGTGGAAACACCATATATTTT,CASSLGDQGLRGNTIYF
-,TRBJ1-1,TRBD1,TRBV25-1,TGTGCCAGCAGTGGAGGGGGCAGGACTGAAGCTTTCTTT,CASSGGGRTEAFF
-,TRBJ1-2,-,TRBV29-1,TGCAGCGTTGAAGGACAGATCTATGGCTACACCTTC,CSVEGQIYGYTF
-,TRBJ2-3,-,TRBV5-1,TGCGCCAGCAGCCAACGACAGAGGTTCACAGATACGCAGTATTTT,CASSQRQRFTDTQYF
-,TRBJ1-1,-,TRBV18,TGTGCCAGCTCACCCTCGGTCCGGGGGGCAGGCACTGAAGCTTTCTTT,CASSPSVRGAGTEAFF
once,TRBJ1-4,TRBD1,TRBV5-1,TGCGCCAGCAGCTGGGACAGGCCACCTGAAAAACTGTTTTTT,CASSWDRPPEKLFF
-,TRBJ1-2,-,TRBV4-2,TGTGCCAGCAGCCAACTGGAACAGTTCAGTAACTATGGCTACACCTTC,CASSQLEQFSNYGYTF
many,TRBJ2-7,-,TRBV2,TGTGCCAGCAAACCCCGAGACGGGGAAGGTCAGGAGCAGTACTTC,CASKPRDGEGQEQYF
-,TRBJ1-1,-,TRBV5-6,TGTGCCAGCAGCCACCAGGGGCAGTGGGGCACTGAAGCTTTCTTT,CASSHQGQWGTEAFF
-,TRBJ1-1,-,TRBV11-2,TGTGCCAGCAGCTCTCGACAGATGAACACTGAAGCTTTCTTT,CASSSRQMNTEAFF
-,TRBJ2-3,TRBD2,TRBV14,TGTGCCAGCAGCCAAGAGGGGCGGGGGTTCAACACAGATACGCAGTATTTT,CASSQEGRGFNTDTQYF
-,TRBJ2-2,-,TRBV10-2,TGCGCCAGCAGTGAACAGGGCGGCACCGGGGAGCTGTTTTTT,CASSEQGGTGELFF
-,TRBJ2-1,TRBD2,TRBV5-1,TGCGCCAGCACCTGTAAGGTAGCGGGAAACAGCTCCTACAATGAGCAGTTCTTC,CASTCKVAGNSSYNEQFF
-,TRBJ1-1,-,TRBV11-2,TGTGCCAGCAGCTTAGGATACAGGCTAATGAACACTGAAGCTTTCTTT,CASSLGYRLMNTEAFF
-,TRBJ1-6,TRBD1,TRBV5-1,TGCGCCAGCAGCTTGAATGTTGACAGGGGGCTCTCACCCCTCCACTTT,CASSLNVDRGLSPLHF
-,TRBJ2-3,-,TRBV14,TGTGCCAGCAGCCGCAATAGAGATACGCAGTATTTT,CASSRNRDTQYF
-,TRBJ2-3,TRBD2,TRBV5-1,TGCGCCAGCAGCTTCCTCCCACAGCGGGGGAGCACAGATACGCAGTATTTT,CASSFLPQRGSTDTQYF
-,TRBJ1-2,-,TRBV18,TGTGCCAGCTCACCACCCATGATGGAGGCCTATGGCTACACCTTC,CASSPPMMEAYGYTF
-,TRBJ2-7,TRBD2,TRBV7-2,TGTGCCAGCAGCCAACGGACTAGCGGACCCTACGAGCAGTACTTC,CASSQRTSGPYEQYF
-,TRBJ2-2,TRBD2,TRBV28,TGTGCCAGCAGTTTAGCGGGAGCTGCCGGGGAGCTGTTTTTT,CASSLAGAAGELFF
-,TRBJ1-1,-,TRBV10-3,TGTGCCATCAGTACAGTCAACACTGAAGCTTTCTTT,CAISTVNTEAFF
-,TRBJ1-2,TRBD1,TRBV30,TGTGCCTCCCTCAGACAGGGCCTAAGAGGCTACACCTTC,CASLRQGLRGYTF
-,TRBJ2-5,-,TRBV14,TGTGCCAGCAGGCCTTGGGGGGAAGAGACCCAGTACTTC,CASRPWGEETQYF
-,TRBJ1-2,TRBD1,TRBV5-8,TGTGCCAGCAGCGGGGACCGGGACAGCTATGGCTACACCTTC,CASSGDRDSYGYTF
-,TRBJ1-2,-,TRBV6-5,TGTGCCAGCAGTTATTCCAGAGGTACAAACTATGGCTACACCTTC,CASSYSRGTNYGYTF
-,TRBJ2-1,TRBD2,TRBV9,TGTGCCAGCAGCGTAGCGGGAGGATTACGCAATGAGCAGTTCTTC,CASSVAGGLRNEQFF
-,TRBJ1-5,TRBD1,TRBV6-5,TGTGCCAGCAGTAGGGACAGTACCAATCAGCCCCAGCATTTT,CASSRDSTNQPQHF
-,TRBJ1-4,-,TRBV7-9,TGTGCCAGCAGCTTTCACAGCCCCACTGAAAAACTGTTTTTT,CASSFHSPTEKLFF
-,TRBJ1-1,-,TRBV2,TGTGCCAGCAGTGCCGGGACACCGAACACTGAAGCTTTCTTT,CASSAGTPNTEAFF
few,TRBJ2-1,TRBD1,TRBV2,TGTGCCAGCAGTTCCGACAGGGTTACCTACAATGAGCAGTTCTTC,CASSSDRVTYNEQFF
-,TRBJ1-5,TRBD1,TRBV2,TGTGCCAGCAGCTTACAGGGGGATAGCAATCAGCCCCAGCATTTT,CASSLQGDSNQPQHF
-,TRBJ1-1,TRBD1,TRBV6-6,TGTGCCAGCAGCCAGGGGGTCACTGAAGCTTTCTTT,CASSQGVTEAFF
-,TRBJ1-6,TRBD1,TRBV10-3,TGTGCCATCAGGGGACAGGTTAATTCACCCCTCCACTTT,CAIRGQVNSPLHF
few,TRBJ1-2,-,TRBV29-1,TGCAGCGTTGGCCCCTCGGACACGAGAACCTATGGCTACACCTTC,CSVGPSDTRTYGYTF
-,TRBJ1-5,-,TRBV4-1,TGCGCCAGCAGCCAAGATTGGCAACAGCCCCAGCATTTT,CASSQDWQQPQHF